These T cell receptor beta chains were read from a single sample in a study of early T cells in non-severe SARS-CoV-2 infection. TCRdb re-called the 5' RACE reads through MiXCR, storing one row per CDR3 protein. The sample lists about 39,000 distinct CDR3 sequences; roughly 5% were seen once. Sequencing was done on a sample of whole blood. The receptors were gathered from an adult who was a healthcare worker with PCR-confirmed SARS-CoV-2 infection or an uninfected control (not recorded which). CDR3s include the opening cysteine and the closing phenylalanine or tryptophan. A D gene is named only where the DNA matches it firmly. Not every row has a clone size; where given, it reads once, few, many or a size class.

J,D,size,V,CDR3,DNA
TRBJ2-1,TRBD2,many,TRBV4-3,CASSQESSGGDNEQFF,TGCGCCAGCAGCCAAGAATCTAGCGGGGGGGACAATGAGCAGTTCTTC
TRBJ2-7,TRBD2,.,TRBV3-1,CASSQVGTIYYEQYF,TGTGCCAGCAGCCAAGTCGGGACTATCTACTACGAGCAGTACTTC
TRBJ2-3,.,.,TRBV20-1,CSALAANTDTQYF,TGCAGTGCCTTAGCGGCAAACACAGATACGCAGTATTTT
TRBJ2-3,.,many,TRBV6-1,CASIVGFSTDTQYF,TGTGCCAGCATCGTTGGATTTAGCACAGATACGCAGTATTTT
TRBJ1-1,.,many,TRBV10-1,CASSGGGTAEAFF,TGCGCCAGCAGTGGTGGCGGCACAGCTGAAGCTTTCTTT
TRBJ2-2,TRBD1,many,TRBV11-2,CASSKWTGTVTGELFF,TGTGCCAGCAGCAAATGGACAGGGACGGTCACCGGGGAGCTGTTTTTT
TRBJ2-7,TRBD1,many,TRBV6-1,CASVQGLIKEQYF,TGTGCCAGCGTACAGGGGCTTATCAAGGAGCAGTACTTC
TRBJ1-6,.,many,TRBV7-2,CASSLGSNNSPLHF,TGTGCCAGCAGCTTAGGTAGCAATAATTCACCCCTCCACTTT
TRBJ2-3,.,few,TRBV11-2,CASSLGLIGSDTQYF,TGTGCCAGCAGCTTAGGACTAATTGGTTCAGATACGCAGTATTTT
TRBJ2-7,TRBD1,few,TRBV28,CASIGTATYEQYF,TGTGCCAGCATCGGGACAGCTACCTACGAGCAGTACTTC
TRBJ1-4,.,many,TRBV18,CASSPPPNEKLFF,TGTGCCAGCTCACCACCGCCTAATGAAAAACTGTTTTTT
TRBJ1-4,TRBD1,.,TRBV6-6,CASKTGPNEKLFF,TGTGCCAGCAAGACAGGGCCTAATGAAAAACTGTTTTTT
TRBJ2-5,.,many,TRBV7-7,CASSSVQGSETQYF,TGTGCCAGCAGCTCCGTACAGGGAAGCGAGACCCAGTACTTC
TRBJ1-5,.,few,TRBV12-3/TRBV12-4,CASSSNNQPQHF,TGTGCCAGCAGTTCCAACAATCAGCCCCAGCATTTT
TRBJ2-1,.,few,TRBV28,CASKVGRLDEQFF,TGTGCCAGCAAAGTCGGGAGATTGGATGAGCAGTTCTTC
TRBJ2-3,.,.,TRBV6-6,CASSQHPLAQQDTQYF,TGTGCCAGCAGTCAACACCCCCTAGCTCAGCAAGATACGCAGTATTTT
TRBJ2-6,.,.,TRBV7-2,CASSFRRAGASVLTF,TGTGCCAGCAGTTTTCGTAGAGCTGGGGCCAGCGTCCTGACTTTC
TRBJ2-2,TRBD1,many,TRBV5-1,CARPGTGGNTGELFF,TGCGCCAGGCCCGGGACAGGAGGAAACACCGGGGAGCTGTTTTTT
TRBJ2-3,.,.,TRBV4-3,CASSPRAYPSTDTQYF,TGCGCCAGCAGCCCCCGGGCCTATCCTAGCACAGATACGCAGTATTTT
TRBJ2-3,.,medium-sized,TRBV12-3/TRBV12-4,CASSPGGMGTDTQYF,TGTGCCAGCAGCCCGGGCGGGATGGGCACAGATACGCAGTATTTT
TRBJ1-2,.,many,TRBV7-6,CASSLGPGADGYTF,TGTGCCAGCAGCTTAGGGCCCGGGGCGGATGGCTACACCTTC
TRBJ1-1,TRBD1,many,TRBV4-3,CASSQEQGVDTEAFF,TGCGCCAGCAGCCAAGAGCAGGGGGTGGACACTGAAGCTTTCTTT
TRBJ2-2,TRBD2,many,TRBV6-2/TRBV6-3,CASSYVTSGRSTTGELFF,TGTGCCAGCAGTTACGTGACTAGCGGGAGGAGTACCACCGGGGAGCTGTTTTTT
TRBJ2-1,.,few,TRBV7-9,CASSLRGEQFF,TGTGCCAGCAGCTTAAGGGGTGAGCAGTTCTTC
TRBJ2-5,.,.,TRBV5-1,CASSLLGLGETQYF,TGCGCCAGCAGCCTCCTGGGACTGGGAGAGACCCAGTACTTC
TRBJ1-1,TRBD1,few,TRBV5-4,CASSPATGDTEAFF,TGTGCCAGCAGCCCGGCGACAGGGGACACTGAAGCTTTCTTT
TRBJ2-7,.,.,TRBV30,CARRGGSEREQYF,TGTGCCCGTAGGGGCGGGTCAGAACGCGAGCAGTACTTC
TRBJ2-3,TRBD2,many,TRBV20-1,CSATRGFDSDTQYF,TGCAGTGCCACGCGGGGGTTTGATTCAGATACGCAGTATTTT
TRBJ2-5,.,many,TRBV5-1,CASSPRPGRETQYF,TGCGCCAGCAGCCCACGACCCGGCCGAGAGACCCAGTACTTC
TRBJ2-5,.,many,TRBV21-1,CASSKGVGNETQYF,TGTGCCAGCAGCAAGGGAGTCGGCAACGAGACCCAGTACTTC
TRBJ1-4,TRBD1,.,TRBV7-2,CASSVWTGEGEKLFF,TGTGCCAGCAGCGTATGGACAGGGGAAGGTGAAAAACTGTTTTTT